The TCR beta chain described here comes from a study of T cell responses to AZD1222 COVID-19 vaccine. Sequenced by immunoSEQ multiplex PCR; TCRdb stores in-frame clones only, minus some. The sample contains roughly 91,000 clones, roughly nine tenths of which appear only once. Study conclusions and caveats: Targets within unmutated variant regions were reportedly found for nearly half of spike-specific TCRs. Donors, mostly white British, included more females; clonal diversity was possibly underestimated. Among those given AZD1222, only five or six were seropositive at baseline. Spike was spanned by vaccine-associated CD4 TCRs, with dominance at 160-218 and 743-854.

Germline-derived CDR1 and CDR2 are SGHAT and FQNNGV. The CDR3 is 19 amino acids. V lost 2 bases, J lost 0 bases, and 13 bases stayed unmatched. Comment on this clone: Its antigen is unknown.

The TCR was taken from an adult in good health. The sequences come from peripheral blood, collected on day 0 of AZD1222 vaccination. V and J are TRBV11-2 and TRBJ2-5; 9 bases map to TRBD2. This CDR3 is CASSLFPQRSGGHQETQYF. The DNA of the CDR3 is TGTGCCAGCAGCTTATTCCCCCAGAGGAGCGGGGGGCACCAAGAGACCCAGTACTTC.